This T cell receptor beta chain originates from a study of blood T cells in healthy people across ages. The CDR3 consists of 16 residues. V shed 0 bases, J shed 5 bases, and the junction held 3 bases outside the gene matches. Germline-derived CDR1 and CDR2 are SGHRS and YFSETQ. Each donor gave roughly 9.1 milliliters of peripheral blood. A second PCR, run for about 7 to 11 cycles, used a sample-barcoded 5' primer plus a J-beta primer mix. TCRdb used MiXCR to reprocess the 5' RACE reads, holding one entry per CDR3 protein. In the table there are 700,000 or so distinct CDR3 sequences, approximately 22% of which are singletons.

Specimen: blood. The chain links TRBV5-1 to TRBJ2-5, with 14 bases identical to TRBD2. The source is a man between 65 and 79 years old in good health. CDR3 loop: CASSLAGTSGGETQYF. CDR3 DNA sequence: TGCGCCAGCAGCTTGGCCGGGACTAGCGGGGGTGAGACCCAGTACTTC. Full variable domain (outside the CDR3, taken from reference TRBV5-1 and TRBJ2-5): KAGVTQTPRYLIKTRGQQVTLSCSPISGHRSVSWYQQTPGQGLQFLFEYFSETQRNKGNFPGRFSGRQFSNSRSEMNVSTLELGDSALYLCASSLAGTSGGETQYFGPGTRLLVL.